Each of the 22 T cell receptor beta chains below was sequenced from the same sample in a study of blood T cell repertoires in COVID-19. TCRdb keeps only in-frame clones here, not all; method: immunoSEQ multiplex PCR. The profile shows under 75,000 clones, approximately 80% of them singletons. Source material: peripheral blood. The source is a man in his 70s who had recovered from COVID-19.

This chain links TRBV2 with TRBJ2-5, with D uncertain. The CDR3 runs to 15 residues. V lost 0 bases to trimming and J lost 2 bases, with 10 bases between them. Germline V gives CDR1 SNHLY, CDR2 FYNNEI. CDR3 in DNA: TGTGCCAGCAGTGAAGCGCTAGGTGTACAAGAGACCCAGTACTTC. Its translation: CASSEALGVQETQYF.

The rearrangement links TRBV7-2 to TRBJ2-5; TRBD1 matches at 9 bases. J gave up 2 bases and V 5 bases, and 12 bases lay outside the gene matches. Looked up from germline, CDR1 is SGHTA and CDR2 is FQGNSA. The CDR3 covers 17 residues. The CDR3 reads CASSRPTGTGKQETQYF. CDR3 nucleotide sequence: TGTGCCAGCAGCCGCCCTACCGGGACAGGGAAGCAAGAGACCCAGTACTTC.

The chain has TRBV28 and TRBJ2-5; TRBD1 matches 8 bases. CDR1 and CDR2 from the germline V gene are MDHEN and SYDVKM. This CDR3 region has 11 residues. Trimming at V came to 10 bases and at J to 5 bases, leaving 3 bases not matched to a gene. CDR3 coding DNA: TGTGCCACCGACAGGGGCGAGACCCAGTACTTC. It yields the protein CATDRGETQYF.

The J gene is TRBJ1-1, the V gene TRBV3-1 (or the pseudogene TRBV3-2); perhaps TRBD1 as D (5 bases). V shed 4 bases and J shed 3 bases, with 18 bases lying between them. Germline V gene data show CDR1 as LGHDT and CDR2 as YNNKEL (reference sequence). There are 16 residues in the CDR3. CDR3 in amino acids: CASSPGSRGWDTEAFF. The CDR3 DNA reads TGTGCCAGCAGCCCCGGAAGTAGGGGCTGGGACACTGAAGCTTTCTTT.

V usage is TRBV30 and J usage is TRBJ1-6; D call uncertain. The V and J ends lost 1 base and 7 bases respectively, with 5 bases between them. CDR1 and CDR2 from the germline V gene are GTSNPN and SVGIG (reference sequence). This CDR3 is 12 amino acids long. In DNA, the CDR3 is TGTGCCTGGAGTGGCAGGAATTCACCCCTCCACTTT. Protein: CAWSGRNSPLHF. The whole variable domain, remainder taken from reference TRBV30 and TRBJ1-6, is SQTIHQWPATLVQPVGSPLSLECTVEGTSNPNLYWYRQAAGRGLQLLFYSVGIGQISSEVPQNLSASRPQDRQFILSSKKLLLSDSGFYLCAWSGRNSPLHFGNGTRLTVT.

The chain joins TRBV11-3 to TRBJ2-3, with a possible D match to TRBD1 (5 bases). CDR3 length equals 16 residues. V dropped 1 base and J dropped 0 bases, with 11 bases sitting between them. Germline V gene data show CDR1 as SGHNT and CDR2 as YENEEA. The CDR3: CASSLGTTASTDTQYF. In DNA, the CDR3 is TGTGCCAGCAGCTTAGGGACGACAGCTAGCACAGATACGCAGTATTTT.

J is TRBJ2-7 and V is TRBV9, with 8 bases aligning to TRBD1. This CDR3 comprises 15 residues. Germline CDR1 SGDLS, CDR2 YYNGEE. J was trimmed by 3 bases and V by 2 bases; bases with no gene match: 7. In nucleotides, the CDR3 is TGTGCCAGCAGCGTGGATATACAGGGGGTCTACGAGCAGTACTTC. Amino acid sequence: CASSVDIQGVYEQYF.

The table lists this clone with a few counts. The chain recombines TRBV4-3 with TRBJ1-3; no reliable D call. The length of the CDR3 is 16 residues. Germline values: CDR1 LGHNA, CDR2 YSLEER. V was trimmed by 1 base and J by 2 bases, leaving 12 bases between them. The CDR3: CASSQGPGSAGNTIYF. For the CDR3, the DNA is TGCGCCAGCAGCCAAGGGCCGGGTTCTGCTGGAAACACCATATATTTT.

Only a few counts were recorded for this clone. This chain uses TRBV4-3 with TRBJ1-2, with no clear D. This CDR3 comprises 16 residues. Trimming stripped 5 bases from V and 4 bases from J, with 20 bases between. Per germline, CDR1 LGHNA and CDR2 YSLEER. CDR3 loop: CASSAPLASGVYGYTF. CDR3 sequence (DNA): TGCGCCAGCAGCGCTCCCTTAGCCTCGGGAGTCTATGGCTACACCTTC.

This chain's CDR3 is CASSPDRGRSGYTF. As DNA, the CDR3 is TGTGCCAGCAGCCCCGACAGGGGGCGGTCTGGCTACACCTTC. This chain connects TRBV7-8 to TRBJ1-2; 10 nucleotides align to TRBD1. This CDR3 contains 14 residues. The trim removed 5 bases at V and 7 bases at J, leaving 7 bases unmatched. Germline V gene lookup returns CDR1 SGHVS and CDR2 FQNEAQ.

The chain links TRBV29-1 to TRBJ2-5; the match to TRBD2 covers 9 bases. This CDR3 spans 15 amino acids. Germline CDR1 and CDR2: SQVTM and ANQGSEA. V gave up 3 bases and J gave up 4 bases; unmatched junction bases: 9. Here the CDR3 reads CSVDLAGGPRETQYF. As DNA, the CDR3 is TGCAGCGTTGATCTGGCGGGAGGGCCCCGAGAGACCCAGTACTTC.

The chain links TRBV6-1 to TRBJ2-4, with a possible D match to TRBD2 (5 bases). V dropped 3 bases and J dropped 0 bases, with 12 bases sitting between them. This CDR3 contains 16 residues. Per the germline V gene, CDR1 is MNHNS and CDR2 is SASEGT. The CDR3 DNA is TGTGCCAGCAGTGACCGTATCGGGGTAGCCAAAAACATTCAGTACTTC. This encodes CASSDRIGVAKNIQYF.

With regard to this clone: At one end, the junction sequence differs from germline, possibly due to a read error. The CDR3 spells CASSLERRGWNF. As DNA, the CDR3 is TGTGCCAGCAGCTTGGAACGGCGGGGGTGGAATTTT. The chain is built from TRBV5-4 and TRBJ2-3; 7 bases are shared with TRBD2. Looked up from germline, CDR1 is SGHNT and CDR2 is YYREEE (reference sequence). The CDR3 extends over 12 amino acids. Combining the CDR3 with reference TRBV5-4 and TRBJ2-3 gives the whole variable domain ETGVTQSPTHLIKTRGQQVTLRCSSQSGHNTVSWYQQALGQGPQFIFQYYREEENGRGNFPPRFSGLQFPNYSSELNVNALELDDSALYLCASSLERRGWNFGPGTRLTVL.

The V gene is TRBV10-3, the J gene TRBJ2-5, with TRBD2 identical over 15 bases. The CDR3 length is 17 residues. Per germline, CDR1 ENHRY and CDR2 SYGVKD. V dropped 4 bases and J dropped 2; count of bases not matched to a gene: 5. This CDR3 reads CAISVGLAGGAQETQYF. CDR3 nucleotide sequence: TGTGCCATCAGTGTGGGACTAGCGGGGGGCGCACAAGAGACCCAGTACTTC.

The rearrangement joins TRBV3-1 (or the pseudogene TRBV3-2) to TRBJ2-2; D is unclear. The CDR3 covers 13 residues. V was trimmed by 4 bases and J by 3 bases, leaving 6 bases between them. In germline, CDR1 is LGHDT, CDR2 YNNKEL (reference sequence). CDR3 sequence: CASSPSDTGELFF. The CDR3 nucleotides are TGTGCCAGCAGCCCCTCTGACACCGGGGAGCTGTTTTTT.

The chain uses TRBV6-1 and TRBJ1-5; 9 bases match TRBD1. The CDR3 is 14 amino acids. Per the germline V gene, CDR1 is MNHNS and CDR2 is SASEGT. Germline trimming cut 7 bases from V and 5 bases from J; bases unmatched to any gene: 6. The CDR3 spells CASNRQGGDQPQHF. In DNA, the CDR3 is TGTGCCAGCAACAGACAGGGGGGGGATCAGCCCCAGCATTTT.

This clone has more than one count but fewer than ten. V and J are TRBV27 and TRBJ1-1; TRBD1 matches 7 bases. V trimming: 2 bases; J trimming: 6 bases; junction bases outside the gene matches: 3. Germline V lookup: CDR1 MNHEY, CDR2 SMNVEV (reference sequence). The CDR3 contains 13 residues. CDR3 in amino acids: CASSLEGASEAFF. As DNA, the CDR3 is TGTGCCAGCAGTTTAGAGGGGGCATCTGAAGCTTTCTTT.

This chain uses TRBV10-3 with TRBJ2-3; D ambiguous. V gave up 2 bases and J gave up 2 bases, with 14 bases separating them. The CDR3 is 16 amino acids. Germline values: CDR1 ENHRY, CDR2 SYGVKD. CDR3 DNA sequence: TGTGCCATCAGTGAGGAGGCCGCCCTACCCACAGATACGCAGTATTTT. Translation gives CAISEEAALPTDTQYF.

The chain carries TRBV6-5 and TRBJ2-5, with D possibly TRBD1 on 5 matching bases. Germline CDR1 MNHEY, CDR2 SVGAGI. Trimming took 6 bases from V and 4 from J, leaving 15 bases between them. The CDR3 totals 14 residues. CDR3 DNA: TGTGCCAGCAGGGGGCCGTATCAGGGAGAGACCCAGTACTTC. It yields the protein CASRGPYQGETQYF.

For this clone: This specimen includes other DNA sequences encoding the same CDR3. For the CDR3, the DNA is TGCGCCAGCAGCCTCGGACAGAGCACAGATACGCAGTATTTT. Amino acids: CASSLGQSTDTQYF. J is TRBJ2-3 and V is TRBV5-1, with D tentatively TRBD1 (6 bases). Germline values: CDR1 SGHRS, CDR2 YFSETQ. The CDR3 has 14 amino acids. The V end lost 4 bases, the J end lost 0 bases, and 9 bases lay between the germline ends. Full variable domain (rest looked up from reference TRBV5-1 and TRBJ2-3): KAGVTQTPRYLIKTRGQQVTLSCSPISGHRSVSWYQQTPGQGLQFLFEYFSETQRNKGNFPGRFSGRQFSNSRSEMNVSTLELGDSALYLCASSLGQSTDTQYFGPGTRLTVL.

The V and J genes are TRBV7-9 and TRBJ2-3, with D uncertain. This CDR3 comprises 15 residues. Germline V gives CDR1 SEHNR, CDR2 FQNEAQ (reference sequence). V lost 3 bases, J lost 0 bases, and 10 bases lay in between. This CDR3 reads CASSFGGYSTDTQYF. DNA of the CDR3: TGTGCCAGCAGCTTCGGCGGTTATAGCACAGATACGCAGTATTTT.

The rearrangement links TRBV3-1 (or the pseudogene TRBV3-2) to TRBJ2-1, with D unclear. V gave up 4 bases and J gave up 3 bases, with 16 bases separating them. In germline, CDR1 is LGHDT, CDR2 YNNKEL (reference sequence). This CDR3 is built from 16 residues. The CDR3 region is CASSRGTPDVYNEQFF. In DNA form, the CDR3 reads TGTGCCAGCAGCCGAGGAACACCCGACGTCTACAATGAGCAGTTCTTC.